This entry describes one T cell receptor (beta chain). Its specificity is not known. The V gene's germline CDR1 is SEHNR and CDR2 FQNEAQ (reference sequence). CDR3 size: 14 residues. With 2 bases removed from V and 1 base from J, the gap between germline ends came to 9 bases. This sample was included in a study of blood T cells in healthy people across ages. A second PCR, run for roughly 7 to 12 cycles, used a sample-barcoded 5' primer plus a J-beta primer mix. Each TCR beta cDNA got a 12-nucleotide random molecular identifier. TCRdb itself ran the 5' RACE reads through MiXCR, one entry per CDR3 protein. The sample lists 850,000 to 1,300,000 distinct CDR3 sequences, 40% to 55% occurring once. Study-wide findings and caveats: Naive CD4+ cells and diversity were both higher in long-lived donors than in aged donors.

The TCR comes from a woman aged 55-69 years in good health. This rearrangement joins TRBV7-9 to TRBJ2-7; TRBD2 might be the D (6 bases). The material sequenced was blood. CDR3 region: CASSLYGRSYEQYF. CDR3 in DNA: TGTGCCAGCAGCTTATATGGGAGGTCCTACGAGCAGTACTTC.